These T cell receptor beta chains were read from a single sample in a study of T-cell reconstitution after alpha-beta-depleted transplantation in children. Via MiXCR, TCRdb re-called the PCR reads, giving one row per CDR3 protein. The sample holds more than 250,000 distinct CDR3 sequences, 9.9% seen once. Sequenced material: PBMCs from the stem cell graft donor, taken from the stem cell graft. The receptors were sampled from a human donor who donated a stem cell graft to a child with SCID. The conserved cysteine and the conserved F or W are not part of the CDR3 here. Each record gives: clone size, V gene, CDR3 protein. Where a row states a size, it is once, few, many or the class of an expanded clone; other rows omit it.

few,TRBV6-5,ARAGPSNQPQH
few,TRBV6-1,ASSPNGGGWALNSPLH
once,TRBV7-8,ASSPRLAGGQDEQF
few,TRBV15,ATRGAAGVSEKLF
many,TRBV12-3/TRBV12-4,ASSFLGQSNTGELF
few,TRBV5-1,ASSLAGTGATLRY
few,TRBV12-3/TRBV12-4,ASSSGGSNTGELF
few,TRBV7-6,ASSPVGKLNTEAF
many,TRBV5-1,ASSRLSSYNEQF
NA,TRBV29-1,SVTAGGNEQF
few,TRBV12-3/TRBV12-4,ASLGPSYEQY
NA,TRBV12-3/TRBV12-4,ASSLGGVGGDNEQF
many,TRBV5-1,ASREGGGSNEKLF
NA,TRBV7-8,ASSFLAGASSYEQY
NA,TRBV10-2,ASNQGTGGQPQH
NA,TRBV15,ATSRGAGDSNEQF
NA,TRBV6-5,ASSYSGGGSGNTIY
few,TRBV10-2,ATTFNEKLF
few,TRBV5-1,ASSLDRDGNTIY
few,TRBV3-1,ASSPTLDRADTQY
many,TRBV12-3/TRBV12-4,ASSLSGPLLTEAF
few,TRBV14,ASSPISGGAYEQY
few,TRBV12-3/TRBV12-4,ASSLKGINYGYT
many,TRBV9,ASSVFDRSSYNSPLH
many,TRBV20-1,SAHRGRNTGELF
many,TRBV12-3/TRBV12-4,ASSLMGQGVTQY
few,TRBV5-1,ASSLGGIRGAYEQY
few,TRBV4-1,ASSQGFRGEQY
NA,TRBV7-9,ASSRTGVETQY
NA,TRBV5-4,ASTHIAGALDTQY
NA,TRBV9,ASSALGQRAF
many,TRBV12-3/TRBV12-4,ASSLVTGGTDTQY
few,TRBV18,ASSPNREAEAF
few,TRBV7-3,ASSSGLAGGSSYNEQF
many,TRBV12-3/TRBV12-4,ASSLGTDYEQY
NA,TRBV4-2,ASSARGGAGAADTQY
NA,TRBV10-3,AISEDRQGGGYT
few,TRBV6-5,ATKGSVGLHTDTQY
few,TRBV5-1,ASGTQGGVQETQY
NA,TRBV4-2,ASSQDPNRADQPQH
many,TRBV20-1,SASGTGNYGYT
NA,TRBV9,ASSSGLAGAEAF
NA,TRBV6-6,ATTTSGEETQY
few,TRBV29-1,SASAGGHYEQY
many,TRBV5-1,ASGRQGVTDTQY
many,TRBV3-1,ASSRFTNTGELF